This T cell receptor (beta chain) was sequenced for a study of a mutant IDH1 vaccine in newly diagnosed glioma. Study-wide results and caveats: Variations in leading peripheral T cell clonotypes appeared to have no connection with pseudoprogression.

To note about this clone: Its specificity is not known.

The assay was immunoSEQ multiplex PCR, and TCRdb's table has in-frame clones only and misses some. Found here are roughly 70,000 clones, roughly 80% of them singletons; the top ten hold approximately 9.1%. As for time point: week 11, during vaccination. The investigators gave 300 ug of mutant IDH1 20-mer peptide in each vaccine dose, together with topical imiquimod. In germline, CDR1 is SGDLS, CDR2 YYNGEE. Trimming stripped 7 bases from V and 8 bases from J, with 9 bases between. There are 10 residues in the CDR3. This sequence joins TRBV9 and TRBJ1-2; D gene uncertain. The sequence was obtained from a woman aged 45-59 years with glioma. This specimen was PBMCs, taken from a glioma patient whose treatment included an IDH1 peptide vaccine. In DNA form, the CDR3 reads TGTGCCAGCGCCGGTGGGGGCTACACCTTC. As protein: CASAGGGYTF.